Below are 8 T cell receptor beta chains sequenced from a single sample in a study of cytomegalovirus exposure and HLA in healthy donors. A multiplex PCR was run with 60 Vbeta primers and 13 Jbeta primers. Assay used: immunoSEQ multiplex PCR; TCRdb lists only in-frame clones, some missing. The sample holds over 150,000 clones, about four fifths seen once. Sequencing was done on a sample of PBMCs. These receptors were collected from a man aged 30 to 39 in good health and CMV-seropositive.

The CDR3 sequence is CASSMNRGEKLFF. The CDR3 DNA is TGTGCCAGTAGTATGAACAGGGGGGAAAAACTGTTTTTT. The rearrangement uses TRBV19 and TRBJ1-4; the match to TRBD1 covers 8 bases. The CDR3 loop spans 13 amino acids. With V trimmed by 3 bases and J by 8 bases, 2 bases remained unmatched. Germline loops: CDR1 LNHDA, CDR2 SQIVND (reference sequence).

The rearrangement uses TRBV6-1 and TRBJ1-3, with 9 bases fitting TRBD1. CDR1 and CDR2 from the germline V gene are MNHNS and SASEGT. The CDR3 consists of 16 residues. Germline trimming cut 2 bases from V and 3 bases from J; bases unmatched to any gene: 5. The CDR3 region is CASSETPGQGGNTIYF. DNA of the CDR3: TGTGCCAGCAGTGAAACCCCGGGACAGGGTGGAAACACCATATATTTT.

This clone was found many times. The gene calls are TRBV19 and TRBJ2-5, with D possibly TRBD1 on 7 matching bases. This CDR3 region has 14 residues. The germline V gene has CDR1 LNHDA and CDR2 SQIVND (reference sequence). V gave up 1 base and J gave up 5 bases, with 11 bases separating them. The CDR3 DNA follows: TGTGCCAGTAGTATAGCCAGGGGGGCTGAGACCCAGTACTTC. This translates into CASSIARGAETQYF.

The chain recombines TRBV4-1 with TRBJ1-5; a possible D gene is TRBD1 (6 bases). Germline V gene data show CDR1 as MGHRA and CDR2 as YSYEKL. V was shortened by 4 bases and J by 4 bases, with 20 bases between the two germline ends. This CDR3 comprises 17 residues. The CDR3 DNA reads as TGCGCCAGCAGCCCGCACCAAAGACAGGACTTTAATCAGCCCCAGCATTTT. Translated, it gives CASSPHQRQDFNQPQHF.

The chain joins TRBV28 to TRBJ2-3; D is perhaps TRBD2 (5 bases). V lost 4 bases to trimming and J lost 7 bases, with 6 bases between them. Per the germline V gene, CDR1 is MDHEN and CDR2 is SYDVKM. The CDR3 consists of 11 residues. CDR3 loop: CASSSSHTQYF. CDR3 nucleotides: TGTGCCAGCAGTTCTAGCCATACGCAGTATTTT. The full variable domain, in which reference TRBV28 and TRBJ2-3 provide the parts outside the CDR3, is DVKVTQSSRYLVKRTGEKVFLECVQDMDHENMFWYRQDPGLGLRLIYFSYDVKMKEKGDIPEGYSVSREKKERFSLILESASTNQTSMYLCASSSSHTQYFGPGTRLTVL.

This clone has a single count. This chain joins TRBV5-1 and TRBJ2-7, with 10 bases that match TRBD1. V lost 4 bases, J lost 4 bases, and 11 bases stayed unmatched. Germline V gives CDR1 SGHRS, CDR2 YFSETQ. CDR3 length: 16 amino acids. In DNA, the CDR3 is TGCGCCAGCAGCCAGGACAGGGGGATATCGGCTTACGAGCAGTACTTC. This sequence encodes CASSQDRGISAYEQYF. The complete variable domain, with remaining parts taken from reference TRBV5-1 and TRBJ2-7, reads KAGVTQTPRYLIKTRGQQVTLSCSPISGHRSVSWYQQTPGQGLQFLFEYFSETQRNKGNFPGRFSGRQFSNSRSEMNVSTLELGDSALYLCASSQDRGISAYEQYFGPGTRLTVT.

This clone appeared a single time. This rearrangement joins TRBV29-1 to TRBJ1-1, with D possibly matching TRBD1 (6 bases). This CDR3 is built from 14 residues. Germline V gives CDR1 SQVTM, CDR2 ANQGSEA. Trimming stripped 4 bases from V and 3 bases from J, with 15 bases between. CDR3 coding DNA: TGCAGCGTTGCCCCGACAGGAAGAGACACTGAAGCTTTCTTT. Residues: CSVAPTGRDTEAFF.

V and J are TRBV19 and TRBJ1-2, with TRBD1 matching 8 bases. Germline CDR1 reads LNHDA; CDR2 reads SQIVND (reference sequence). Unmatched junction bases numbered 7, after V lost 3 bases and J lost 1 base. The CDR3 totals 16 residues. The DNA for the CDR3 is TGTGCCAGTAGTATCTTCCAGGGGGCGCGTAACTATGGCTACACCTTC. Protein: CASSIFQGARNYGYTF. The variable domain in full, with the rest retrieved from reference TRBV19 and TRBJ1-2, is DGGITQSPKYLFRKEGQNVTLSCEQNLNHDAMYWYRQDPGQGLRLIYYSQIVNDFQKGDIAEGYSVSREKKESFPLTVTSAQKNPTAFYLCASSIFQGARNYGYTFGSGTRLTVV.